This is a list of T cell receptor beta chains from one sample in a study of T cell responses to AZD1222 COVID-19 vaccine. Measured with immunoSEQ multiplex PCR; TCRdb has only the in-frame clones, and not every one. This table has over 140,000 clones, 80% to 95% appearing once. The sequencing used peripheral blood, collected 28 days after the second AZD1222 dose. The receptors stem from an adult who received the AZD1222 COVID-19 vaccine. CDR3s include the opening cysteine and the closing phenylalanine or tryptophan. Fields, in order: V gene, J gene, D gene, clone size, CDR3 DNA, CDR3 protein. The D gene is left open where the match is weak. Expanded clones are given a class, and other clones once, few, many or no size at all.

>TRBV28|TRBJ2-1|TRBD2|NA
TGTGCCAGCATGGAGCGGGAAGATGAGCAGTTCTTC
CASMEREDEQFF
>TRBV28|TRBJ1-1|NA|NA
TGTGCCAGCAGTTTAGGCGGGGCAGGGCTGCACACTGAAGCTTTCTTT
CASSLGGAGLHTEAFF
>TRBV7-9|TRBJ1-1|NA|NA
TGTGCCAGCAGCGCCAGGGGCGGTTACACTGAAGCTTTCTTT
CASSARGGYTEAFF
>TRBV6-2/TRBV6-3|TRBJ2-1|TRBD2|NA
TGTGCCAGCAGTTTCAGTAGCGGGAGGGCCGTCCATGAGCAGTTCTTC
CASSFSSGRAVHEQFF
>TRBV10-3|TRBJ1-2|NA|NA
TGTGCCATCAGTGAGTTTGTGGCAGGAGAATCCTATGGCTACACCTTC
CAISEFVAGESYGYTF
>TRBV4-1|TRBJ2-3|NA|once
TGCGCCAGCAGCTACGGAGAGAGCACAGATACGCAGTATTTT
CASSYGESTDTQYF
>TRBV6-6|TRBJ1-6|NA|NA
TGTGCCAGCAGTCCTCGGGACATCCGATCCGTAAATTCACCCCTCCACTTT
CASSPRDIRSVNSPLHF
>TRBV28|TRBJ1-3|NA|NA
TGTGCCAGCAGTTTAGGCAACTCTGGAAACACCATATATTTT
CASSLGNSGNTIYF
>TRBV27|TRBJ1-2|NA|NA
TGTGCCAGCAGTTATAGGGGATTAGCCTATGGCTACACCTTC
CASSYRGLAYGYTF
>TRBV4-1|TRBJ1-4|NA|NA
TGCGCCAGCAGCCAAGCCCGTGGCGAAAAACTGTTTTTT
CASSQARGEKLFF
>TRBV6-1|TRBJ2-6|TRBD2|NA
TGTGCCAGCAGTGTAACCGGGACTAATTCTGGGGCCAACGTCCTGACTTTC
CASSVTGTNSGANVLTF
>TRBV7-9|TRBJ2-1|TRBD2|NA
TGTGCCAGCAGCTTAACTAGCGGGGCCTCCTACAATGAGCAGTTCTTC
CASSLTSGASYNEQFF
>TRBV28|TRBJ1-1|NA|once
TGTGCCAGCACCACCGGGGCCAGCCAAGCTTTCTTT
CASTTGASQAFF
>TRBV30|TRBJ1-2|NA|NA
TGTGCCTGGACATCCGGGGATTATGGCTACACCTTC
CAWTSGDYGYTF
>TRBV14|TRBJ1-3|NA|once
TGTGCCAGCAGCCCCCAGCGGGGGTTTGGAAACACCATATATTTT
CASSPQRGFGNTIYF
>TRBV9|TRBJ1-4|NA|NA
TGTGCCAGCAGCGTAAACGGAGGGGGTGAAAAACTGTTTTTT
CASSVNGGGEKLFF
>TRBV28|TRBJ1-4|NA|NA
TGTGCCAGCAGTTTGCCTGGGGGGATTAATGAAAAACTGTTTTTT
CASSLPGGINEKLFF
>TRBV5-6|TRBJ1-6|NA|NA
TGTGCCAGCAGCTTGGCTGGGACACTTAATTCACCCCTCCACTTT
CASSLAGTLNSPLHF
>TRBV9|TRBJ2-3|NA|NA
TGTGCCAGCAGCGTAACAGGGGCGGGAGCGAAAGATACGCAGTATTTT
CASSVTGAGAKDTQYF
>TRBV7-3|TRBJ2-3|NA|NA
TGTGCCAGCAGCTTAGGCAGGGGTAGAGATACGCAGTATTTT
CASSLGRGRDTQYF
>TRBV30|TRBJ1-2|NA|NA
TGTGCCTGGAGTAGTCCCGGGCCTACGCTCCCTTTCCTAGGCTATGGCTACACCTTC
CAWSSPGPTLPFLGYGYTF
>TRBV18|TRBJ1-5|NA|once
TGTGCCAGCTCACCCCAGCAGGGAAGTCAGCCCCAGCATTTT
CASSPQQGSQPQHF
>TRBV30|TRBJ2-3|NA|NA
TGTGCCTGGAGTCAGTCGGGAGCCGCAGATACGCAGTATTTT
CAWSQSGAADTQYF
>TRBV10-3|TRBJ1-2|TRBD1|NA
TGTGCCATCAGGACCGGGACAGGGATTAGCTATGGCTACACCTTC
CAIRTGTGISYGYTF
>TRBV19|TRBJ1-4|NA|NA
TGTGCCAGTAGTTCCCGGGTCGCGAGGGGTGAAAAACTGTTTTTT
CASSSRVARGEKLFF
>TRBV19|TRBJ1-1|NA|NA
TGTGCCAGTAGTATAGATGCGTCACTGAACACTGAAGCTTTCTTT
CASSIDASLNTEAFF
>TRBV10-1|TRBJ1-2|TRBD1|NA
TGCGCCAGCAGGACTGACAGGGGGAAAAATGGCTACACCTTC
CASRTDRGKNGYTF
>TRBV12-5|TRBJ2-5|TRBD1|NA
TGTGCTAGTGGTTCCGGACAGGGTTCAGAGACCCAGTACTTC
CASGSGQGSETQYF
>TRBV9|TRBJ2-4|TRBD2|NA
TGTGCCAGCAGCCCAGGACTAGCGGGAGCCAAAAACATTCAGTACTTC
CASSPGLAGAKNIQYF
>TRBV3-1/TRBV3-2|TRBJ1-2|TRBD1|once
TGTGCCAGCAGCCCTGGACAGGTCCCCCTCTATGGCTACACCTTC
CASSPGQVPLYGYTF
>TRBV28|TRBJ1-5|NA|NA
TGTGCCAGCAGTTTAAAAGGGATGCCCCAGCATTTT
CASSLKGMPQHF
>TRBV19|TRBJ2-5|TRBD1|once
TGTGCCAGTAGTATTGGGACAGCCTTTCAAGAGACCCAGTACTTC
CASSIGTAFQETQYF
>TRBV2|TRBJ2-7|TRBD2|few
TGTGCCAGCAGTCTACTAGCGGGAGGCTCCTACGAGCAGTACTTC
CASSLLAGGSYEQYF
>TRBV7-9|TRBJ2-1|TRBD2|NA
TGTGCCAGCATGCGGGCTAGCGGTGCAAAGAGCTCCTACAATGAGCAGTTCTTC
CASMRASGAKSSYNEQFF
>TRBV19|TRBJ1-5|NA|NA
TGTGCCAGTAGATATCAGGGGAATCAGCCCCAGCATTTT
CASRYQGNQPQHF
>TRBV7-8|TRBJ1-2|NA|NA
TGTGCCAGCAGCTTAGTGGTCGGCAGGGAAAGGGTCGATGGCTACACCTTC
CASSLVVGRERVDGYTF
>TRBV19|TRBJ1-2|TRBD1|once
TGTGCCAGTAGTATCCCAGGGGGCAGTTATGGCTACACCTTC
CASSIPGGSYGYTF
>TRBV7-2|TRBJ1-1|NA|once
TGTGCCAGCAGCGCAGGGATGAACACTGAAGCTTTCTTT
CASSAGMNTEAFF
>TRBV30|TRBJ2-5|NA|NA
TGTGCCTGGAGTGTACAAGTGGGTCCTCTTTCAGAGACCCAGTACTTC
CAWSVQVGPLSETQYF
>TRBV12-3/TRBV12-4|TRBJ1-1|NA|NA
TGTGCCAGCTCCCATTCGAGGGCCGGGGAAGCTTTCTTT
CASSHSRAGEAFF
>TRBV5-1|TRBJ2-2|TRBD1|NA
TGCGCCAGCAGCTCGAGACAGGGGGACACCGGGGAGCTGTTTTTT
CASSSRQGDTGELFF
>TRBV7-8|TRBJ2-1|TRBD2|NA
TGTGCCAGCAGCCCCAATAGCGGGAGGGCACTACAGTTCTTC
CASSPNSGRALQFF
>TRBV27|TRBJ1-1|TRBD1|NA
TGTGCCAGCAGTTGGACAGGGGGCAGATCTGAAGCTTTCTTT
CASSWTGGRSEAFF
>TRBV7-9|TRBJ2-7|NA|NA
TGTGCCAGCAGCTGGGGGTCCTACGAGCAGTACTTC
CASSWGSYEQYF
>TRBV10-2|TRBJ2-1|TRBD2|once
TGCGCCAGCAGTGAGTCTGGACTAGTAACGTATGAGCAGTTCTTC
CASSESGLVTYEQFF
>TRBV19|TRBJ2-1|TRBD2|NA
TGTGCCAGTACCCCGGGACTAGGGGCCTACAATGAGCAGTTCTTC
CASTPGLGAYNEQFF
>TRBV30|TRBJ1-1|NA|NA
TGTGCCTGGAACACACTAGGAGGCACTGAAGCTTTCTTT
CAWNTLGGTEAFF
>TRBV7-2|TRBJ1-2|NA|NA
TGTGCCAGCAGCTTCGAGGGGAGCTATGGCTACACCTTC
CASSFEGSYGYTF
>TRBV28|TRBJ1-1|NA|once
TGTGCCAGCACCCCTTACAGGGTAGACACTGAAGCTTTCTTT
CASTPYRVDTEAFF